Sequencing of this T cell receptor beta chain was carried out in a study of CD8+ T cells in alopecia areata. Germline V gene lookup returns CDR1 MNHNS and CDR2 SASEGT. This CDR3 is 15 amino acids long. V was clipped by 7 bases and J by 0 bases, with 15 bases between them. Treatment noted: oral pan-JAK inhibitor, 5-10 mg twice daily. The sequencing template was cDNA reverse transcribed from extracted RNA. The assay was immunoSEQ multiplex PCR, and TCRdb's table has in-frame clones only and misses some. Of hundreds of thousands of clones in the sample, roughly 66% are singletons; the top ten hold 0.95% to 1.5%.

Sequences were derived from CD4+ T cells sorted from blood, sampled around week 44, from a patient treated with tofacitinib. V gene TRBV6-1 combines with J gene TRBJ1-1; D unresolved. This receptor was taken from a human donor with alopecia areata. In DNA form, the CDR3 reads TGTGCCAGCACCGTCACAGCCTTCATGAACACTGAAGCTTTCTTT. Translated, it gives CASTVTAFMNTEAFF.